A single sample gave rise to the 26 T cell receptor beta chains below, sequenced in a study of blood T cell repertoires in COVID-19. Using immunoSEQ multiplex PCR, the repertoire was profiled, and TCRdb retains in-frame clones only, with some absent. The sample has 150,000 or so clones; roughly four fifths are singletons. What was sequenced was peripheral blood. The source is a woman aged 60-75 years with acute or convalescent COVID-19.

The chain is built from TRBV12-5 and TRBJ2-1; 15 bases are shared with TRBD2. CDR3 length: 18 amino acids. J lost 8 bases, V lost 3 bases, and 11 bases had no gene match. The germline V gene has CDR1 LGHNT and CDR2 FRNRAP. The CDR3 DNA is TGTGCTAGTGGTTTCCCTGGACTAGCGGGGGGGCCGGGTCATGAGCAGTTCTTC. Protein: CASGFPGLAGGPGHEQFF.

The chain carries TRBV2 and TRBJ1-5; possible D gene TRBD1, 5 bases. Trimming removed 3 bases at V and 4 bases at J, with 10 bases between. This CDR3 contains 14 residues. CDR1 is SNHLY, CDR2 FYNNEI, per germline. CDR3: CASSDYSGNQPQHF. In DNA, the CDR3 is TGTGCCAGCAGTGATTATTCAGGGAATCAGCCCCAGCATTTT.

The V call is TRBV16, the J call TRBJ1-2; 8 positions match TRBD1. CDR1 KGHSY and CDR2 FQNENV come from the germline V gene. CDR3 length equals 15 residues. V trimming: 5 bases; J trimming: 0 bases; junction bases outside the gene matches: 5. The CDR3 is CASSVDRGPNYGYTF. CDR3 coding DNA: TGTGCCAGCAGCGTCGACAGGGGACCTAACTATGGCTACACCTTC.

This chain connects TRBV18 to TRBJ1-3, with TRBD1 as a possible D gene (6 bases). Trimming took 3 bases from V and 2 from J, leaving 8 bases between them. The germline CDR1 and CDR2 sequences are KGHSH and LQKENI. The CDR3 consists of 14 residues. DNA for the CDR3: TGTGCCAGCTCACCGGCAGGGGCTGGAAACACCATATATTTT. Encoded protein: CASSPAGAGNTIYF. Combining the CDR3 with reference TRBV18 and TRBJ1-3 gives the whole variable domain NAGVMQNPRHLVRRRGQEARLRCSPMKGHSHVYWYRQLPEEGLKFMVYLQKENIIDESGMPKERFSAEFPKEGPSILRIQQVVRGDSAAYFCASSPAGAGNTIYFGEGSWLTVV.

The chain carries TRBV19 and TRBJ1-5, with D perhaps TRBD1 (6 bases). CDR3 length equals 17 residues. Trimming cost V 9 bases and J 5 bases, with 26 bases left between them. Germline CDR1 and CDR2: LNHDA and SQIVND (reference sequence). The CDR3 DNA sequence: TGTGCCAGCAGCCGCAGGGGTTTCGAGGGAATTTATCAGCCCCAGCATTTT. Translated: CASSRRGFEGIYQPQHF.

This clone was picked up a small number of times. The J gene is TRBJ1-1, the V gene TRBV6-5, with 8 bases matching TRBD1. The J segment lost 4 bases and the V segment lost 4 bases, leaving 2 bases of the junction unmatched. CDR1 is MNHEY and CDR2 is SVGAGI in the germline V gene. The CDR3 is 13 residues long. The CDR3 coding sequence is TGTGCCAGCAGTTTCAGGGGGCGCACTGAAGCTTTCTTT. Translation: CASSFRGRTEAFF.

This chain connects TRBV5-4 to TRBJ1-5, with no clear D. This CDR3 has 14 residues. CDR1 and CDR2 (germline): SGHNT, YYREEE (reference sequence). With 2 bases removed from V and 4 bases from J, the gap between germline ends came to 10 bases. The DNA of the CDR3 is TGTGCCAGCAGCTTAGTTCTTCAGAATCAGCCCCAGCATTTT. It codes for CASSLVLQNQPQHF.

The J gene is TRBJ1-1, the V gene TRBV5-1, with D possibly being TRBD1 (5 bases). The CDR3 is 14 amino acids. Germline loops: CDR1 SGHRS, CDR2 YFSETQ. Trimming removed 5 bases at V and 0 bases at J, with 11 bases between. This chain's CDR3 is CASREQALNTEAFF. DNA of the CDR3: TGCGCCAGCAGAGAACAGGCCTTGAACACTGAAGCTTTCTTT.

The V and J genes are TRBV28 and TRBJ2-3; 7 bases are a match to TRBD1. The V gene's germline CDR1 is MDHEN and CDR2 SYDVKM. The CDR3 is made up of 15 amino acids. V gave up 3 bases and J gave up 3 bases; unmatched junction bases: 6. In DNA, the CDR3 is TGTGCCAGCAGTTTGACGACAGGGCGGACAGATACGCAGTATTTT. Its translation is CASSLTTGRTDTQYF. Full variable domain (remainder filled in from reference TRBV28 and TRBJ2-3): DVKVTQSSRYLVKRTGEKVFLECVQDMDHENMFWYRQDPGLGLRLIYFSYDVKMKEKGDIPEGYSVSREKKERFSLILESASTNQTSMYLCASSLTTGRTDTQYFGPGTRLTVL.

As to this clone: The same CDR3 can be traced to other DNA sequences in this sample. This chain connects TRBV27 to TRBJ2-7; 7 nucleotides align to TRBD1. This CDR3 has 14 residues. In germline, CDR1 is MNHEY, CDR2 SMNVEV (reference sequence). The V and J ends lost 3 bases and 2 bases, in that order; junction bases with no gene match: 4. CDR3 residues: CASSFSGGPYEQYF. The CDR3 DNA is TGTGCCAGCAGTTTCTCAGGGGGTCCCTACGAGCAGTACTTC.

V gene TRBV28 combines with J gene TRBJ1-5; 8 bases line up with TRBD1. The length of the CDR3 is 15 residues. The V gene end was trimmed by 6 bases and the J gene end by 2 bases; junction bases not matched to a gene: 6. Germline V CDR1 and CDR2: MDHEN, SYDVKM. CDR3 region: CASRTGALGNQPQHF. CDR3 sequence (DNA): TGTGCCAGCAGGACAGGGGCATTGGGCAATCAGCCCCAGCATTTT.

The V and J genes are TRBV5-1 and TRBJ1-1; 10 bases agree with TRBD1. CDR1 and CDR2 (germline): SGHRS, YFSETQ. This CDR3 region has 17 residues. Unmatched junction bases numbered 14, after V lost 4 bases and J lost 5 bases. The CDR3 is CASSQSRDRGRGTEAFF. The CDR3 DNA sequence: TGCGCCAGCAGCCAGTCCCGGGACAGGGGCCGGGGGACTGAAGCTTTCTTT. The whole variable domain, remainder taken from reference TRBV5-1 and TRBJ1-1, is KAGVTQTPRYLIKTRGQQVTLSCSPISGHRSVSWYQQTPGQGLQFLFEYFSETQRNKGNFPGRFSGRQFSNSRSEMNVSTLELGDSALYLCASSQSRDRGRGTEAFFGQGTRLTVV.

This clone was observed once. The chain recombines TRBV9 with TRBJ1-3, with 8 bases fitting TRBD1. V trimming: 2 bases; J trimming: 1 base; junction bases outside the gene matches: 5. This CDR3 region has 16 residues. Germline values: CDR1 SGDLS, CDR2 YYNGEE. CDR3: CASSVAQGESGNTIYF. The CDR3 coding sequence is TGTGCCAGCAGCGTGGCACAGGGGGAATCTGGAAACACCATATATTTT.

The count of this clone is one. The chain joins TRBV10-3 to TRBJ2-6; D is perhaps TRBD1 (5 bases). This CDR3 is 20 amino acids long. V lost 3 bases and J lost 2, with 23 bases in between. Looked up from germline, CDR1 is ENHRY and CDR2 is SYGVKD. Here the CDR3 DNA reads TGTGCCATCAGTGAAAATATTGGAATTGGGGCAATGGCTGGGGCCAACGTCCTGACTTTC. Its protein is CAISENIGIGAMAGANVLTF.

The chain employs TRBV7-9 and TRBJ2-7, with TRBD2 identical over 9 bases. Germline CDR1 and CDR2: SEHNR and FQNEAQ (reference sequence). After removal of 10 bases from V and 2 bases from J, the junction contained 3 bases not matched to a gene. This CDR3 contains 12 residues. The CDR3 loop reads CATRGGAYEQYF. The CDR3 DNA follows: TGTGCCACTCGCGGGGGGGCCTACGAGCAGTACTTC.

This clone appeared a few times. This chain joins TRBV19 and TRBJ2-1; TRBD2 agrees at 7 bases. The CDR3 is 15 amino acids. The V and J ends lost 3 bases and 8 bases, in that order; junction bases with no gene match: 10. The germline CDR1 and CDR2 sequences are LNHDA and SQIVND (reference sequence). As DNA, the CDR3 is TGTGCCAGTAGTATTGGTGCGGCGGGGGTTTATGAGCAGTTCTTC. The encoded protein is CASSIGAAGVYEQFF.

V usage is TRBV9 and J usage is TRBJ2-3; 7 bases match TRBD2. From germline, CDR1 is SGDLS and CDR2 YYNGEE. Trimming took 3 bases from V and 6 from J; bases not matched to a gene: 10. This CDR3 spans 15 amino acids. CDR3: CASSAGLVSVDTQYF. CDR3 sequence (DNA): TGTGCCAGCAGCGCTGGACTAGTATCTGTCGATACGCAGTATTTT.

This clone was recorded once. The chain carries TRBV12-3 or TRBV12-4 and TRBJ1-2; no firm D call. The CDR3 is 12 residues long. The V end was cut by 3 bases, the J end by 8 bases, with 10 bases between. The chain's CDR3 is CASSFWAEGYTF. DNA for the CDR3: TGTGCCAGCAGTTTTTGGGCCGAAGGCTACACCTTC.

The chain joins TRBV2 to TRBJ2-1; TRBD1 is a possible D gene (5 bases). The ends were cut back, 8 bases at V and 8 bases at J, with 16 bases in the middle. Germline V gives CDR1 SNHLY, CDR2 FYNNEI. This CDR3 contains 13 residues. CDR3 in amino acids: CASSRGPRDEQFF. The CDR3 DNA follows: TGTGCCAGCTCAAGGGGCCCAAGGGATGAGCAGTTCTTC.

On this clone: Other DNA sequences from this sample encode an identical CDR3 as well. This rearrangement joins TRBV6-5 to TRBJ1-6; D not resolved. Per the germline V gene, CDR1 is MNHEY and CDR2 is SVGAGI. Trimming stripped 0 bases from V and 7 bases from J, with 7 bases between. The CDR3 contains 14 residues. The CDR3 nucleotides are TGTGCCAGCAGTTACTCGCCAGGCAATTCACCCCTCCACTTT. Amino acid sequence: CASSYSPGNSPLHF.

V is TRBV2 and J is TRBJ2-7, with 11 nucleotides matching TRBD2. V was pared by 8 bases and J by 0 bases, with 12 bases of the junction left unmatched. The CDR3 consists of 17 residues. The germline gives CDR1 SNHLY, CDR2 FYNNEI. In nucleotides, the CDR3 is TGTGCCAGCTGTCCCGGGACTAGCGGACCCGTCTCCTACGAGCAGTACTTC. It encodes CASCPGTSGPVSYEQYF.

This chain links TRBV12-5 with TRBJ1-1; tentative D call: TRBD1 (5 bases). V lost 2 bases and J 1 base, leaving 5 bases between the germline ends. Germline CDR1 is LGHNT and CDR2 is FRNRAP. The CDR3 contains 13 residues. CDR3 nucleotide sequence: TGTGCTAGTGGTTTGACAGGGAACACTGAAGCTTTCTTT. Its translation is CASGLTGNTEAFF.

The rearrangement uses TRBV19 and TRBJ1-5, with D uncertain. Per the germline V gene, CDR1 is LNHDA and CDR2 is SQIVND (reference sequence). CDR3 length: 17 residues. The V end lost 2 bases, the J end lost 0 bases, and 14 bases lay between the germline ends. DNA for the CDR3: TGTGCCAGTAGTATATACTCCGGGATGTATAGCAATCAGCCCCAGCATTTT. Translated: CASSIYSGMYSNQPQHF.

The chain couples TRBV29-1 to TRBJ1-2, with 10 bases aligning to TRBD1. Looked up from germline, CDR1 is SQVTM and CDR2 is ANQGSEA. V lost 0 bases and J lost 7; bases outside the gene matches: 8. The CDR3 is made up of 15 amino acids. The CDR3 spells CSVEDPGTGDGGYTF. The CDR3 bases are TGCAGCGTTGAAGATCCGGGGACAGGGGACGGTGGCTACACCTTC.

This chain links TRBV3-1 (or the pseudogene TRBV3-2) with TRBJ1-5, with 7 bases identical to TRBD1. The CDR3 totals 14 residues. From germline, CDR1 is LGHDT and CDR2 YNNKEL (reference sequence). V shed 3 bases and J 2 bases; nucleotides not matched to a gene: 1. The CDR3 protein is CASSHDRGNQPQHF. CDR3 nucleotide sequence: TGTGCCAGCAGCCATGACAGGGGCAATCAGCCCCAGCATTTT.

The chain combines TRBV9 with TRBJ1-3; 9 bases line up with TRBD1. The germline V gene has CDR1 SGDLS and CDR2 YYNGEE. J lost 4 bases, V lost 3 bases, and 8 bases had no gene match. The CDR3 has 16 residues. The DNA for the CDR3 is TGTGCCAGCAGCGGCCCCGGACAGGGGACCGGAAACACCATATATTTT. This sequence encodes CASSGPGQGTGNTIYF.